This T cell receptor (beta chain) was retrieved from a study of blood T cell repertoires in COVID-19. Study in general: From T cells, B-cell-depleted T cells, or PBMCs came the material, which was cDNA or gDNA.

Authors' methods: Reference gene primer amplification yielded estimated nucleated cell counts. Generated by immunoSEQ multiplex PCR, the TCRdb table keeps only in-frame clones and is missing some. That table gives V, J and clone size, and the DNA gave D and trimming. The data contain around 21,000 clones, approximately 81% of them singletons. V lost 3 bases to trimming and J lost 5 bases, with 10 bases between them. Germline values: CDR1 SGHNT, CDR2 YENEEA. CDR3 length: 13 amino acids. This clonotype was obtained from a man aged 35-49 years with acute or convalescent COVID-19. The sequencing input was peripheral blood. The chain is built from TRBV11-3 and TRBJ2-5; no definite D call. The CDR3 DNA follows: TGTGCCAGCAGCTTTTCCTCAGCGGAGACCCAGTACTTC. Amino acids: CASSFSSAETQYF.